The TCR beta chain under discussion was sequenced for a study of blood T cell repertoires in COVID-19. The CDR3 totals 11 residues. V lost 6 bases and J 8 bases, leaving 7 bases between the germline ends. This table comes from immunoSEQ multiplex PCR, and its TCRdb copy is limited to in-frame clones, with some not included. The sample consists of over 45,000 clones, over 75% of them appearing once. This TCR came from a woman aged 55 to 70 with active COVID-19. Sequencing was carried out using peripheral blood. V gene TRBV12-3 or TRBV12-4 combines with J gene TRBJ2-2; D remains ambiguous. The CDR3 loop reads CASRSAGELFF. The CDR3 nucleotides are TGTGCCAGCAGAAGCGCTGGGGAGCTGTTTTTT.